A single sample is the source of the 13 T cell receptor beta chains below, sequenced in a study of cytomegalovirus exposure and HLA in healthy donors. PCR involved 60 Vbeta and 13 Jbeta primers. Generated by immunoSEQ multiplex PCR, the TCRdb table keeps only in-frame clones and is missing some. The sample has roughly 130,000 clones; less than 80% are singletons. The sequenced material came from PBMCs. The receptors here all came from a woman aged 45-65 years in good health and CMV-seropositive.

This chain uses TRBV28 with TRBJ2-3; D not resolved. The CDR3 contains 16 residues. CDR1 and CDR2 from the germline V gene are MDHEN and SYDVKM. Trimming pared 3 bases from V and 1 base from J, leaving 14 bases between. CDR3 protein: CASSFTGLPGTDTQYF. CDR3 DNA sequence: TGTGCCAGCAGTTTTACTGGGCTCCCCGGCACAGATACGCAGTATTTT.

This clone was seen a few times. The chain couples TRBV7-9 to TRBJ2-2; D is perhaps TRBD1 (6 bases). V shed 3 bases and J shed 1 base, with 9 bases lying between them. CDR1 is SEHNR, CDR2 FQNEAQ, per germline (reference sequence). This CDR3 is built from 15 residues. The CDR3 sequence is CASSFRTENTGELFF. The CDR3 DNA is TGTGCCAGCAGCTTTCGGACAGAGAACACCGGGGAGCTGTTTTTT.

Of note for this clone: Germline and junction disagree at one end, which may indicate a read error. The CDR3 here is CASSLATGDQETQYF. CDR3 in DNA: TGTGCTAGCAGCTTAGCAACCGGAGACCAAGAGACCCAGTACTTC. V gene TRBV7-7 combines with J gene TRBJ2-5, with no clear D. Germline CDR1 SSHAT, CDR2 FNYEAQ (reference sequence). The CDR3 totals 15 residues.

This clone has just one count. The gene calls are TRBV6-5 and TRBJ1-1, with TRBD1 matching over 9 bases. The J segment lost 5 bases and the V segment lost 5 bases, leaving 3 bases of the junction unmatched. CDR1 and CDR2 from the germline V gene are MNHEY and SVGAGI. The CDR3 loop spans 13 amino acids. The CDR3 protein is CASSPDRGTEAFF. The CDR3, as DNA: TGTGCCAGCAGTCCCGACAGGGGGACTGAAGCTTTCTTT.

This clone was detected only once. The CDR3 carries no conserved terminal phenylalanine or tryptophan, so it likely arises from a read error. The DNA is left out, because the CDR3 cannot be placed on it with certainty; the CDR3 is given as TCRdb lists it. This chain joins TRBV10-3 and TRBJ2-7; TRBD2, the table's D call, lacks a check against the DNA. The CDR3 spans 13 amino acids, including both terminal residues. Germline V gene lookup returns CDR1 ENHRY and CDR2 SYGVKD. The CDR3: CAISESEGRWGEL.

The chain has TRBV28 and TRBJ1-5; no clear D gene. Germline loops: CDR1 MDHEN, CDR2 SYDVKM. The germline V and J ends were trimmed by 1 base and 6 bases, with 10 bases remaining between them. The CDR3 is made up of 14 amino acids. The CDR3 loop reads CASSLSPQVQPQHF. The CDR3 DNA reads TGTGCCAGCAGTTTATCCCCCCAGGTTCAGCCCCAGCATTTT.

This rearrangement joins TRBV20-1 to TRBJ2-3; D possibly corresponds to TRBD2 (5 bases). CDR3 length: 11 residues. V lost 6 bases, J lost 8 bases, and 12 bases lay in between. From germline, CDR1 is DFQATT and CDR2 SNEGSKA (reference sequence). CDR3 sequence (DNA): TGCAGTGCGCCACTAGGCTTTACGCAGTATTTT. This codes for CSAPLGFTQYF.

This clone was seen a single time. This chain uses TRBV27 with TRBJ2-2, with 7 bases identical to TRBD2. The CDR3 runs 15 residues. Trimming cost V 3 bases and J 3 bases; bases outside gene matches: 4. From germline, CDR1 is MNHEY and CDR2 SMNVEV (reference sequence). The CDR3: CASSFGGDHTGELFF. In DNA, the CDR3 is TGTGCCAGCAGTTTTGGGGGGGACCACACCGGGGAGCTGTTTTTT.

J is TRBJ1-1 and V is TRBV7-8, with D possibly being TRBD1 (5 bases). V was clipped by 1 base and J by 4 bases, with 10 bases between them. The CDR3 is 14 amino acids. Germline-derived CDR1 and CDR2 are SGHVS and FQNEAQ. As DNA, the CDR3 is TGTGCCAGCAGCTTAGTGTCGGGGGGCACTGAAGCTTTCTTT. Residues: CASSLVSGGTEAFF.

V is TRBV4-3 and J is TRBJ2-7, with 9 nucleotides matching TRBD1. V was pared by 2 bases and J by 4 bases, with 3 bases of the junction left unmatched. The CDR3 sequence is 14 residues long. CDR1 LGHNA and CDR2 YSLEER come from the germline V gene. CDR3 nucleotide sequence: TGCGCCAGCAGCCAACTGACAGGGGGGTACGAGCAGTACTTC. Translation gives CASSQLTGGYEQYF.

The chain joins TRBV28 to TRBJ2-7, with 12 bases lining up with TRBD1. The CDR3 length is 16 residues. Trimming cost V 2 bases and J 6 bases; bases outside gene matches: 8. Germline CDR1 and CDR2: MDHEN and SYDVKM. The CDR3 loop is CASSLTPGQGAVEQYF. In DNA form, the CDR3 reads TGTGCCAGCAGTTTAACGCCGGGACAGGGGGCTGTCGAGCAGTACTTC.

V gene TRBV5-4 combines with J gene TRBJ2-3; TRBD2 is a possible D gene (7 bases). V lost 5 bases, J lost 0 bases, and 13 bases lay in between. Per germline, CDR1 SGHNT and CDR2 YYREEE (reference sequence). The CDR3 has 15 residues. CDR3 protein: CASSRGGWSTDTQYF. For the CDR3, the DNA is TGTGCCAGCAGTAGGGGGGGCTGGAGCACAGATACGCAGTATTTT.

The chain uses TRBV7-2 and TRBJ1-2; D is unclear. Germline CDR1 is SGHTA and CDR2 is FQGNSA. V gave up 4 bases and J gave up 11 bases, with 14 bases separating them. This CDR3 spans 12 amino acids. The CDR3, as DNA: TGTGCCAGCAGCTCCCCCGGGTCTGGGTACACCTTC. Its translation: CASSSPGSGYTF.